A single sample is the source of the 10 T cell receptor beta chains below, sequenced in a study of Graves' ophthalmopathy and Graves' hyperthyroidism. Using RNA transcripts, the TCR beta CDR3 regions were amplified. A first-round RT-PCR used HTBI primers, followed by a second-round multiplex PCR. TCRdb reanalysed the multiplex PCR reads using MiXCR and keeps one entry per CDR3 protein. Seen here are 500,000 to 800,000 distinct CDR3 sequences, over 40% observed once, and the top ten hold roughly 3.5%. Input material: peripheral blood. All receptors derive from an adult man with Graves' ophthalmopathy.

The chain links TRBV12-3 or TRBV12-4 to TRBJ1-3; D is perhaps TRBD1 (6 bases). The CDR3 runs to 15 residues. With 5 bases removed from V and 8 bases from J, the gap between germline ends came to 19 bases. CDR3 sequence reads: CASSVGANYGYTIYF. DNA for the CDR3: TGTGCCAGCAGTGTGGGGGCTAACTATGGCTACACCATATATTTT.

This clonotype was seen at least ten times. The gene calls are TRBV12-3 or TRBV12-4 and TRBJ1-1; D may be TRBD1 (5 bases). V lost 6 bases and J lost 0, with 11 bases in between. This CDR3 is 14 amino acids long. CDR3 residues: CASSRGGVNTEAFF. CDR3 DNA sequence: TGTGCCAGCAGCCGTGGGGGAGTGAACACTGAAGCTTTCTTT.

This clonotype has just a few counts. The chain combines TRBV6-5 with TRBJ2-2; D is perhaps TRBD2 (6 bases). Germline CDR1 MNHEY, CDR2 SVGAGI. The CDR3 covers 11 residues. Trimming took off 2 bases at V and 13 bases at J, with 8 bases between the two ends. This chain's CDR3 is CASSYPLALFF. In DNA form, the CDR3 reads TGTGCCAGCAGTTACCCACTAGCGCTGTTTTTT.

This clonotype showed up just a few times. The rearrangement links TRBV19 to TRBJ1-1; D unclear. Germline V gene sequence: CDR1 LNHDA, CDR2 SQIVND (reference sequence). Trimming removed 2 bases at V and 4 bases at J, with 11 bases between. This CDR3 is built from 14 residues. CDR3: CASSIRVGSTEAFF. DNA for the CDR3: TGTGCCAGTAGTATAAGGGTTGGGAGCACTGAAGCTTTCTTT.

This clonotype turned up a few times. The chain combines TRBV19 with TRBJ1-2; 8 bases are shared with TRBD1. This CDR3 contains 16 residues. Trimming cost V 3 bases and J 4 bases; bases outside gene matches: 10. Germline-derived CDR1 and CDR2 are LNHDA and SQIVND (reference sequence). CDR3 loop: CASSILGQGSLYGYTF. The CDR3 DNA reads TGTGCCAGTAGTATCCTAGGACAGGGAAGCCTCTATGGCTACACCTTC.

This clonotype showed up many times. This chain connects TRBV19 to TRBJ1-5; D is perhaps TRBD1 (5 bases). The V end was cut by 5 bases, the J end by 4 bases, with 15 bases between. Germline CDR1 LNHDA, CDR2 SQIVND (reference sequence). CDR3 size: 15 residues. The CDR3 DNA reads TGTGCCAGTAGTTGGTGGGGCAGCTCGAATCAGCCCCAGCATTTT. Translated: CASSWWGSSNQPQHF.

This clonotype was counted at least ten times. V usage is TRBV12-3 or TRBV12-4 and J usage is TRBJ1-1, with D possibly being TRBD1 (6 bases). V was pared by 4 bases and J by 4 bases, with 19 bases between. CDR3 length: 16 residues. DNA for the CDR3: TGTGCCAGCAGTTCGTACTCCAGGGGATTAGGCACTGAAGCTTTCTTT. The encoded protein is CASSSYSRGLGTEAFF.

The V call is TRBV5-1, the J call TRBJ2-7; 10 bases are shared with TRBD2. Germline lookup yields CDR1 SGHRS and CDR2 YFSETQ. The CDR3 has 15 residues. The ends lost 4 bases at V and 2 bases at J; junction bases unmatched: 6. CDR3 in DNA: TGCGCCAGCAGCGCGGGACTAGCGTCAACCTACGAGCAGTACTTC. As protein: CASSAGLASTYEQYF.

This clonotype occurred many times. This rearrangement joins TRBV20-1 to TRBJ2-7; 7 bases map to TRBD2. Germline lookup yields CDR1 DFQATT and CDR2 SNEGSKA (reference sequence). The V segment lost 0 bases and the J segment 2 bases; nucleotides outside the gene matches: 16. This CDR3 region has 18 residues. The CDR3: CSARDYRAATSVAYEQYF. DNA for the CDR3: TGCAGTGCTAGAGATTACCGCGCCGCCACTAGCGTAGCCTACGAGCAGTACTTC.

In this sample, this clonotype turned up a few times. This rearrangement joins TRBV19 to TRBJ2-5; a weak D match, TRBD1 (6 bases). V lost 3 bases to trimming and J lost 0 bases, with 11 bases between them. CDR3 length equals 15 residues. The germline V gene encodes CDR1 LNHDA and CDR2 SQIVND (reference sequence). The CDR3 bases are TGTGCCAGTAGTATGACAGGATCACACCAAGAGACCCAGTACTTC. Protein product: CASSMTGSHQETQYF.